This TCR beta chain was documented in a study of cytomegalovirus exposure and HLA in healthy donors. Study-wide results and limits: A prior analysis recorded that most TCR beta V segments were productive about 87% or about 30% of the time.

Primers for the PCR totalled 60 Vbeta and 13 Jbeta. Profiling relied on immunoSEQ multiplex PCR, and the TCRdb table lists in-frame clones only, not all of them. The data contain approximately 240,000 clones, 82% of them singletons. Notes on this clone: As yet, its antigen is unknown.

Germline values: CDR1 SGHTA, CDR2 FQGNSA. V was trimmed by 5 bases and J by 5 bases, leaving 12 bases between them. The CDR3 consists of 14 residues. Sequenced material: PBMCs. The J gene is TRBJ1-4, the V gene TRBV7-2; D might be TRBD1 (5 bases). This TCR was recovered from a woman aged 40 to 49 in good health and CMV-seropositive. The CDR3 is CASSGRVGNEKLFF. DNA of the CDR3: TGTGCCAGCAGCGGCAGGGTGGGAAATGAAAAACTGTTTTTT.